This T cell receptor (beta chain) appears in the sequencing data of a study of read filtering for tumor transcriptome and immune sequencing. Every patient had bone marrow sampled while the disease was active. From roughly 400 ng of RNA, a library with molecular barcoded alpha/delta and beta/gamma adaptors was made. One entry per CDR3 protein, called by TCRdb with MiXCR from the reads. The sample comprises roughly 27,000 distinct CDR3 sequences, over 13% of which are singletons, and about 45% rests with the top ten. Study-wide results and caveats: Sorted CD138-negative bone marrow cells were not purified T cells.

This clonotype was seen repeatedly, ten times or more. The target antigen is unknown. Germline lookup yields CDR1 SGHTA and CDR2 FQGTGA. J lost 4 bases, V lost 6 bases, and 5 bases had no gene match. There are 14 residues in the CDR3. Sequencing was performed on a population of CD138-negative cells sorted from bone marrow. The V and J genes are TRBV7-3 and TRBJ2-2; 7 bases match TRBD1. This clonotype was sampled from a donor at least 40 years old with multiple myeloma. The CDR3 sequence is CASSPAGGTGELFF. CDR3 coding DNA: TGTGCCAGCAGTCCTGCAGGGGGCACCGGGGAGCTGTTTTTT.